This T cell receptor beta chain was captured in a study of blood T cell repertoires in COVID-19. Overall study context: The United States, Italy and Spain were the sources of the acute and convalescent COVID-19 samples. Nucleic acid was either cDNA or gDNA, and it came from T cells, B-cell-depleted T cells, or PBMCs.

Some clones are missing from TCRdb's copy, which holds only in-frame ones; the method was immunoSEQ multiplex PCR. The sample includes 140,000 or so clones, more than 75% of them seen just once. Germline loops: CDR1 SGDLS, CDR2 YYNGEE. V shed 4 bases and J shed 3 bases, with 13 bases lying between them. CDR3 size: 14 residues. V is TRBV9 and J is TRBJ1-2; D is undetermined. The sample comprised peripheral blood. This TCR derives from a man aged 55 to 70 with acute or convalescent COVID-19. The CDR3 sequence is CASSSITAYYGYTF. CDR3 nucleotides: TGTGCCAGCAGCTCAATTACAGCTTACTATGGCTACACCTTC. The variable domain in full, with the rest retrieved from reference TRBV9 and TRBJ1-2, is DSGVTQTPKHLITATGQRVTLRCSPRSGDLSVYWYQQSLDQGLQFLIQYYNGEERAKGNILERFSAQQFPDLHSELNLSSLELGDSALYFCASSSITAYYGYTFGSGTRLTVV.